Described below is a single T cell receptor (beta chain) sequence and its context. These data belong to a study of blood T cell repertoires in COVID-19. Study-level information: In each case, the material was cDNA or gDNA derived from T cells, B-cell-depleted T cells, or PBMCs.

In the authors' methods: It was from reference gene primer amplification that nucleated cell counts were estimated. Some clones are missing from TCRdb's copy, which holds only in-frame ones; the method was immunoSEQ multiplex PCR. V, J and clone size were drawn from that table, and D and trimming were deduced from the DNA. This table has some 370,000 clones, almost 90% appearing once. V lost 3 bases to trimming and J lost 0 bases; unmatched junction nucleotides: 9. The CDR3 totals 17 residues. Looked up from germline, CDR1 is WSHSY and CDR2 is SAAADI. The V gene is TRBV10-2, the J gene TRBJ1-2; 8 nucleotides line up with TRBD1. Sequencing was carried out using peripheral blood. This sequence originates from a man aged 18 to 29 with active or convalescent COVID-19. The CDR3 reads CASSEMNPGQANYGYTF. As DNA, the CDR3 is TGCGCCAGCAGTGAAATGAACCCGGGACAGGCTAACTATGGCTACACCTTC.